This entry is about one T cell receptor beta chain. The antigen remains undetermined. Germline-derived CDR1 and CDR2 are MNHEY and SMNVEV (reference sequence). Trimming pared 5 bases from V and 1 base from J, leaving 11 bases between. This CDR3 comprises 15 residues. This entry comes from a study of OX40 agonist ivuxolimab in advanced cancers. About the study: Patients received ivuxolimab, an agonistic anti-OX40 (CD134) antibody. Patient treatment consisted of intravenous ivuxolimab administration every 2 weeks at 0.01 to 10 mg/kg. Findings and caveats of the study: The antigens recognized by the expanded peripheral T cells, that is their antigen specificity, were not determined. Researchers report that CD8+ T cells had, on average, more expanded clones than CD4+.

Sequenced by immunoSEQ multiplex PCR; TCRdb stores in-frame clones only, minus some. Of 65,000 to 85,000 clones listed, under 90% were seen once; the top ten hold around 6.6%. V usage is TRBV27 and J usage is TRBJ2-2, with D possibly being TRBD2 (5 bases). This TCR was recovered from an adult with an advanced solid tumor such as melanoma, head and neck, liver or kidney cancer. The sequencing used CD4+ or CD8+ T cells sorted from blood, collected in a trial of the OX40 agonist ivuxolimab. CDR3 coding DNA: TGTGCCAGCAGTCAGCGAGGAGGGAACACCGGGGAGCTGTTTTTT. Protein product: CASSQRGGNTGELFF.